The sequence of this T cell receptor beta chain was determined in a study of blood T cell repertoires in COVID-19. Whole-study context: From the United States, Italy and Spain came samples of acute and convalescent COVID-19. The analysed material was cDNA or gDNA that came from T cells, B-cell-depleted T cells, or PBMCs.

The CDR3 is made up of 18 amino acids. Looked up from germline, CDR1 is LGHDT and CDR2 is YNNKEL (reference sequence). J lost 5 bases, V lost 0 bases, and 10 bases had no gene match. In terms of age and location, participants ranged from about 18 to 100 years and lived in 24 US areas. Authors' data handling: Reference gene primers were amplified, and this amplification served to estimate nucleated cell counts. Clones were read by immunoSEQ multiplex PCR, and TCRdb kept only the in-frame ones, dropping some. The V and J calls and clone size were taken over from that table, and D and trimming were inferred from the DNA. The data hold around 450,000 clones, with about nine tenths observed a single time.

Sequenced material: PBMCs or T cells enriched from blood (not recorded which). This clonotype originated in a woman aged 18-29 years who had recovered from COVID-19. The chain combines TRBV3-1 (or the pseudogene TRBV3-2) with TRBJ2-5; 12 bases map to TRBD2. The CDR3 DNA is TGTGCCAGCAGCCAAGAGGGAGCTAGCGGGGGGGCCAGGGAGACCCAGTACTTC. It encodes CASSQEGASGGARETQYF.